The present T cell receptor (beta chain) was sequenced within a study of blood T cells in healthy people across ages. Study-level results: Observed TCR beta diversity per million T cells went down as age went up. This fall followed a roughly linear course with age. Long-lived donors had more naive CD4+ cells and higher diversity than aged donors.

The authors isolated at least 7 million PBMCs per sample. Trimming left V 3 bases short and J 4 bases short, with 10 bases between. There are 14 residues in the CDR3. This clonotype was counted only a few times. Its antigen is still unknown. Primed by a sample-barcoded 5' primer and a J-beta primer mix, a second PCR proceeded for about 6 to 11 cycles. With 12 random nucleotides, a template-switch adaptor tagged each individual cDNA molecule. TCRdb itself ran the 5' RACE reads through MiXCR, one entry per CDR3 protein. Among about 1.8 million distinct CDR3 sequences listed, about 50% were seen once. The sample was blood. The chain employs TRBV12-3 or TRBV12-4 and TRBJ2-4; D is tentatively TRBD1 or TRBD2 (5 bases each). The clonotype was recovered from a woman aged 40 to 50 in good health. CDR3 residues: CASSFGTEKNIQYF. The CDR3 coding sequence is TGTGCCAGCAGTTTTGGGACGGAAAAAAACATTCAGTACTTC.